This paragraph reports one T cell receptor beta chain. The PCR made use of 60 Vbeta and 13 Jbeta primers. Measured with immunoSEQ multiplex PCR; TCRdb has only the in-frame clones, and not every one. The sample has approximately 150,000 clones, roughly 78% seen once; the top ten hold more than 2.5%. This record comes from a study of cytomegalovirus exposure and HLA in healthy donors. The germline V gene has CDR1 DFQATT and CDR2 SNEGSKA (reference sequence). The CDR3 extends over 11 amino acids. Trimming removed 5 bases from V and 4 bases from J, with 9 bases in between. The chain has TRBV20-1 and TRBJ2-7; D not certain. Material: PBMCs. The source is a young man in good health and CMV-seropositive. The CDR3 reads CSAPFKYEQYF. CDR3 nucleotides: TGCAGTGCTCCCTTTAAATACGAGCAGTACTTC.